This T cell receptor (beta chain) is drawn from a study of T cell repertoires in cytomegalovirus infection. Study overall: Both CMV infection and a matching HLA type were indicated by public TCR beta signatures. General observations from the study: Accumulated public TCR beta family frequency recognized individuals carrying CMV together with the relevant HLA. There were HLA-C-restricted CMV-specific TCR beta clonotypes dominating the ex vivo response.

Each CDR3 protein gets one entry after TCRdb re-called the reads with MiXCR. The sample records under 200,000 distinct CDR3 sequences, roughly 18% being singletons. As to this clonotype: Its specificity is not known.

The CDR3 runs 18 residues. Germline V lookup: CDR1 SGHVS, CDR2 FNYEAQ. V lost 2 bases, J lost 3 bases, and 9 bases stayed unmatched. The sequenced sample was CD8+ T cells from PBMCs. The J gene is TRBJ2-3, the V gene TRBV7-6, with 12 bases that match TRBD2. The receptor's source is a human donor in good health (CMV status not recorded). Some clones in this sample may be carry-over from other donors' samples. The CDR3 DNA sequence: TGTGCCAGCAGCTTACGGGCTCTAGCGGGAGGGCCGACAGATACGCAGTATTTT. Amino acids: CASSLRALAGGPTDTQYF.